Listed here are 23 T cell receptor beta chains from one sample, sequenced in a study of vaccination effects on CD4 cells after COVID-19. TCRdb's table, derived via immunoSEQ multiplex PCR, lists solely in-frame clones and lacks some. Seen here are about 43,000 clones, roughly 79% observed once, and the top ten hold 10% to 12%. Their cognate antigens are unknown. ViraFEST used viral peptide pools to expand antigen-specific CD4+ T cells before sequencing. Isolating CD4+ T cells followed less than 12 days of culture. Vaccinated recipients, who were negative for nucleocapsid antibodies, had no history of SARS-CoV-2 infection. The sample here was CD4+ T cells from PBMCs cultured with SARS-CoV-2 spike peptides, taken before COVID-19 vaccination. The receptors were gathered from a human donor who received a COVID-19 vaccine.

V usage is TRBV3-1 (or the pseudogene TRBV3-2) and J usage is TRBJ1-2; 12 bases match TRBD1. Trimming took 4 bases from V and 8 from J; bases not matched to a gene: 5. The CDR3 runs 14 residues. Germline lookup yields CDR1 LGHDT and CDR2 YNNKEL (reference sequence). CDR3 coding DNA: TGTGCCAGCAGCCTCGGGACAGGGGGCTCCGGCTACACCTTC. It translates to CASSLGTGGSGYTF.

The chain joins TRBV11-2 to TRBJ2-7; perhaps TRBD1 as D (6 bases). The CDR3 is 15 residues long. Trimming shortened V by 1 base and J by 3 bases, and 13 bases separated the two germline ends. The germline CDR1 and CDR2 sequences are SGHAT and FQNNGV. This CDR3 is CASSLALGTSYEQYV. The CDR3 DNA sequence: TGTGCCAGCAGCTTAGCCCTCGGGACAAGCTACGAGCAGTACGTC.

This clone appeared a single time. The chain combines TRBV21-1 with TRBJ2-7; TRBD2 is the table's D call, not checked against the DNA. TRBV21-1 is a known pseudogene. This CDR3 is 17 amino acids long. The CDR3, as DNA: TGTGCCAGCAGCAAAGGGCGGCTAGCGGGGACTTTCTACGAGCAGTACGTC. It specifies CASSKGRLAGTFYEQYV.

CDR3 sequence: CASSLGAGDLFTEAFF. DNA for the CDR3: TGTGCCAGCAGCTTAGGGGCAGGGGACTTATTCACTGAAGCTTTCTTT. This chain links TRBV11-2 with TRBJ1-1, with D possibly TRBD1 on 6 matching bases. Trimming left V 1 base short and J 4 bases short, with 16 bases between. This CDR3 comprises 16 residues. Germline loops: CDR1 SGHAT, CDR2 FQNNGV.

The CDR3 DNA reads as TGTGCCAGCAGCCCTAACCCGCTCAACACCGGGGAGCTGTTTTTT. It specifies CASSPNPLNTGELFF. This chain uses TRBV11-2 with TRBJ2-2, with D unclear. The CDR3 runs 15 residues. The V and J ends lost 5 bases and 2 bases respectively, with 12 bases between them. The germline CDR1 and CDR2 sequences are SGHAT and FQNNGV.

The rearrangement links TRBV6-2 or TRBV6-3 to TRBJ2-7, with a possible D match to TRBD2 (5 bases). Per germline, CDR1 MNHEY and CDR2 SVGEGT. The V end lost 6 bases, the J end lost 7 bases, and 19 bases lay between the germline ends. CDR3 length: 14 residues. The DNA for the CDR3 is TGTGCCAGCAGCTTAGCCTGGGGAGTGGGGGAGCAGTACGTC. The encoded protein is CASSLAWGVGEQYV.

The chain employs TRBV27 and TRBJ2-3, with TRBD1 matching 10 bases. Germline CDR1 and CDR2: MNHEY and SMNVEV (reference sequence). The junction had 4 bases not matched to a gene; V was cut back by 3 bases and J by 4 bases. There are 15 residues in the CDR3. CDR3: CASSLWTGGPDTQYF. As DNA, the CDR3 is TGTGCCAGCAGTTTGTGGACAGGGGGTCCAGATACGCAGTATTTT.

This clone was seen a few times. The rearrangement links TRBV7-3 to TRBJ2-2, with D possibly matching TRBD2 (5 bases). V lost 5 bases and J 4 bases, leaving 8 bases between the germline ends. This CDR3 has 13 residues. CDR1 SGHTA and CDR2 FQGTGA come from the germline V gene. The CDR3 loop is CASSVSGTGELFF. CDR3 nucleotides: TGTGCCAGCAGCGTAAGCGGCACCGGGGAGCTGTTTTTT.

The chain uses TRBV15 and TRBJ1-1, with 10 bases fitting TRBD1. The germline V gene has CDR1 LNHNV and CDR2 YYDKDF (reference sequence). V was clipped by 5 bases and J by 0 bases; unmatched bases: 15. The CDR3 totals 19 residues. For the CDR3, the DNA is TGTGCCACCAGCCGCTCCGGAGGGACAGGGGCTTTCATGAACACTGAAGCTTTCTTT. Translated: CATSRSGGTGAFMNTEAFF.

The chain employs TRBV19 and TRBJ2-3; 8 positions agree with TRBD2. V trimming: 3 bases; J trimming: 0 bases; junction bases outside the gene matches: 5. The CDR3 totals 16 residues. Looked up from germline, CDR1 is LNHDA and CDR2 is SQIVND (reference sequence). CDR3 region: CASSILRGGSTDTQYF. The CDR3 DNA reads TGTGCCAGTAGTATTCTCCGGGGGGGGAGCACAGATACGCAGTATTTT.

The V call is TRBV5-1, the J call TRBJ1-3, with D unresolved. The V end was cut by 0 bases, the J end by 3 bases, with 13 bases between. The CDR3 loop spans 16 amino acids. Germline V CDR1 and CDR2: SGHRS, YFSETQ. The CDR3 protein is CASSLVGSLIGNTIYF. The DNA for the CDR3 is TGCGCCAGCAGCTTGGTGGGCAGTCTTATTGGAAACACCATATATTTT.

V and J are TRBV7-9 and TRBJ2-1; unclear D gene. The CDR3 consists of 12 residues. V dropped 7 bases and J dropped 5 bases, with 9 bases sitting between them. Germline V CDR1 and CDR2: SEHNR, FQNEAQ (reference sequence). The CDR3 DNA is TGTGCCAGCACCCGCCTGGACAATGAGCAGTTCTTC. Its protein is CASTRLDNEQFF.

The chain combines TRBV13 with TRBJ1-1, with D tentatively TRBD1 (6 bases). The CDR3 runs 15 residues. The V gene's germline CDR1 is PRHDT and CDR2 FYEKMQ (reference sequence). The V end lost 2 bases, the J end lost 5 bases, and 15 bases lay between the germline ends. The CDR3 DNA follows: TGTGCCAGCAGCTTATTCGCAGGGGCGGATACTGAAGCTTTCTTT. Its translation is CASSLFAGADTEAFF.

This sequence joins TRBV7-3 and TRBJ2-7, with 8 bases aligning to TRBD1. Germline assignment: CDR1 SGHTA and CDR2 FQGTGA. V lost 0 bases, J lost 3 bases, and 4 bases stayed unmatched. CDR3 length: 15 amino acids. The CDR3 region is CASSLTYRGSYEQYV. As DNA, the CDR3 is TGTGCCAGCAGCTTAACTTACAGGGGGAGCTACGAGCAGTACGTC.

In this sample, this clone turned up once. The chain has TRBV4-1 and TRBJ1-2; D gene uncertain. CDR3 length equals 15 residues. Germline V gene sequence: CDR1 MGHRA, CDR2 YSYEKL. V shed 0 bases and J shed 3 bases, with 11 bases lying between them. CDR3 residues: CASSQDERLYYGYTF. CDR3 bases: TGCGCCAGCAGCCAAGATGAAAGGTTGTACTATGGCTACACCTTC.

The V call is TRBV3-1 (or the pseudogene TRBV3-2), the J call TRBJ2-7; D possibly corresponds to TRBD1 (6 bases). The V end was cut by 4 bases, the J end by 6 bases, with 16 bases between. Germline values: CDR1 LGHDT, CDR2 YNNKEL (reference sequence). The CDR3 is 14 amino acids. CDR3 in DNA: TGTGCCAGCAGCCGACGACAGGCCCGCGGCGAGCAGTACGTC. Translated, it gives CASSRRQARGEQYV.

The chain couples TRBV6-6 to TRBJ1-6; 7 bases line up with TRBD1. Germline V gene lookup returns CDR1 MNHNY and CDR2 SVGAGI (reference sequence). The V gene end was trimmed by 6 bases and the J gene end by 9 bases; junction bases not matched to a gene: 14. This CDR3 comprises 16 residues. The CDR3 region is CASSQRQGGTGSPLHF. In DNA form, the CDR3 reads TGTGCCAGCAGCCAACGACAGGGAGGAACGGGTTCACCCCTCCACTTT.

CDR3 loop: CASSPGQPNTGELFF. CDR3 in DNA: TGTGCCAGCTCACCGGGACAGCCGAACACCGGGGAGCTGTTTTTT. The chain joins TRBV18 to TRBJ2-2, with 7 bases aligning to TRBD1. The CDR3 has 15 amino acids. With V trimmed by 3 bases and J by 0 bases, 1 base remained unmatched. CDR1 and CDR2 (germline): KGHSH, LQKENI.

This chain uses TRBV7-8 with TRBJ1-3, with D perhaps TRBD1 (5 bases). V was cut by 4 bases and J by 6 bases, with 16 bases left in between. The CDR3 runs to 15 residues. CDR1 SGHVS and CDR2 FQNEAQ come from the germline V gene. CDR3 bases: TGTGCCAGCAGCTCGCAGAGAGGGACGGAAAACACCATATATTTT. Protein: CASSSQRGTENTIYF. The full variable domain, completed using reference TRBV7-8 and TRBJ1-3, is GAGVSQSPRYKVAKRGQDVALRCDPISGHVSLFWYQQALGQGPEFLTYFQNEAQLDKSGLPSDRFFAERPEGSVSTLKIQRTQQEDSAVYLCASSSQRGTENTIYFGEGSWLTVV.

The chain combines TRBV19 with TRBJ2-2, with D tentatively TRBD1 (6 bases). The CDR3 is made up of 15 amino acids. Germline CDR1 LNHDA, CDR2 SQIVND (reference sequence). V was pared by 6 bases and J by 0 bases, with 11 bases between. DNA of the CDR3: TGTGCCAGTAGGACCGGGACACCGAACACCGGGGAGCTGTTTTTT. Its protein is CASRTGTPNTGELFF.

The CDR3 DNA reads TGTGCCAGCAGCTTAGCGGGGACAGGGGAAACGGGCGCCCAGCATTTT. Amino acid sequence: CASSLAGTGETGAQHF. This rearrangement joins TRBV7-2 to TRBJ1-5; 10 nucleotides agree with TRBD1. CDR3 length: 16 amino acids. With V trimmed by 0 bases and J by 11 bases, 10 bases remained unmatched. Germline CDR1 is SGHTA and CDR2 is FQGNSA.

This clone appeared a few times. The chain has TRBV6-5 and TRBJ1-6; a possible D gene is TRBD1 (6 bases). Trimming removed 0 bases at V and 6 bases at J, with 9 bases between. CDR1 and CDR2 from the germline V gene are MNHEY and SVGAGI. This CDR3 is 15 amino acids long. The CDR3: CASSYSTGPNSPLHF. CDR3 DNA sequence: TGTGCCAGCAGTTACTCGACAGGACCTAATTCACCCCTCCACTTT.

This clone turned up a few times. The chain links TRBV4-1 to TRBJ1-1; possible D gene TRBD1, 6 bases. The CDR3 totals 12 residues. CDR1 and CDR2 from the germline V gene are MGHRA and YSYEKL. V lost 4 bases and J lost 10, with 13 bases in between. DNA for the CDR3: TGCGCCAGCAGCCCCCAGGGGAGGGGAGCTTTCTTT. This sequence encodes CASSPQGRGAFF.